Following are 21 T cell receptor beta chains from one sample sequenced in a study of blood T cell repertoires in COVID-19. Using immunoSEQ multiplex PCR, the repertoire was profiled, and TCRdb retains in-frame clones only, with some absent. The table has some 50,000 clones, approximately 90% seen once. Sequencing was performed on peripheral blood. The receptor set was obtained from a man aged 50-60 years with acute or convalescent COVID-19.

The chain combines TRBV27 with TRBJ2-2, with a tentative D call TRBD1 (5 bases). The CDR3 loop spans 16 amino acids. Germline V CDR1 and CDR2: MNHEY, SMNVEV (reference sequence). Trimming took off 5 bases at V and 6 bases at J, with 19 bases between the two ends. The CDR3 loop reads CASSPQGQSRAGELFF. CDR3 in DNA: TGTGCCAGCAGTCCGCAGGGTCAGTCTCGCGCCGGGGAGCTGTTTTTT.

The rearrangement uses TRBV4-1 and TRBJ1-5, with D unresolved. This CDR3 is 15 amino acids long. Trimming left V 4 bases short and J 0 bases short, with 10 bases between. Germline assignment: CDR1 MGHRA and CDR2 YSYEKL. The CDR3 DNA is TGCGCCAGCAGCCTCTATTGGGCTAGCAATCAGCCCCAGCATTTT. This sequence encodes CASSLYWASNQPQHF.

The table lists this clone with a count of one. V and J are TRBV6-5 and TRBJ1-4; a weak D match, TRBD1 (6 bases). Germline CDR1 is MNHEY and CDR2 is SVGAGI. The CDR3 consists of 15 residues. Trimming stripped 3 bases from V and 4 bases from J, with 12 bases between. The CDR3 nucleotides are TGTGCCAGCAGTTATCGAGCCAGGGGTAATGAAAAACTGTTTTTT. Its translation is CASSYRARGNEKLFF.

In its sample, this clone was seen a few times. The chain combines TRBV12-3 or TRBV12-4 with TRBJ2-2; no clear D gene. The CDR3 totals 13 residues. Trimming cost V 1 base and J 5 bases, with 5 bases left between them. The CDR3 DNA reads as TGTGCCAGCAGTTTAGGGAGAACCGGGGAGCTGTTTTTT. Its translation is CASSLGRTGELFF.

V gene TRBV7-9 combines with J gene TRBJ1-6; D possibly corresponds to TRBD1 (5 bases). The V and J ends lost 1 base and 5 bases respectively, with 6 bases between them. The CDR3 extends over 14 amino acids. In germline, CDR1 is SEHNR, CDR2 FQNEAQ (reference sequence). The CDR3 DNA reads as TGTGCCAGCAGCTTAGTGGACAATAATTCACCCCTCCACTTT. Encoded protein: CASSLVDNNSPLHF.

The chain has TRBV7-9 and TRBJ1-2; possibly TRBD1 for D (5 bases). V lost 8 bases and J lost 8, with 12 bases in between. The V gene's germline CDR1 is SEHNR and CDR2 FQNEAQ (reference sequence). This CDR3 has 11 residues. The CDR3: CASPGRTGYTF. The CDR3 bases are TGTGCCAGCCCCGGACGGACAGGCTACACCTTC.

The chain recombines TRBV29-1 with TRBJ2-3, with 10 bases lining up with TRBD2. Germline V gene data show CDR1 as SQVTM and CDR2 as ANQGSEA. J was trimmed by 4 bases and V by 5 bases; bases with no gene match: 6. This CDR3 has 14 residues. CDR3 loop: CSVRLAGVSDTQYF. CDR3 bases: TGCAGCGTTCGCCTAGCGGGAGTGTCAGATACGCAGTATTTT.

This chain links TRBV18 with TRBJ2-2; the match to TRBD2 covers 7 bases. This CDR3 spans 15 amino acids. Germline trimming cut 3 bases from V and 7 bases from J; bases unmatched to any gene: 8. Looked up from germline, CDR1 is KGHSH and CDR2 is LQKENI. CDR3 in amino acids: CASSPVGLEGGELFF. The DNA of the CDR3 is TGTGCCAGCTCACCGGTCGGACTAGAGGGCGGGGAGCTGTTTTTT.

The J gene is TRBJ1-2, the V gene TRBV27; D gene unclear. CDR1 and CDR2 (germline): MNHEY, SMNVEV (reference sequence). V lost 2 bases and J lost 2, with 6 bases in between. The CDR3 is 13 residues long. The CDR3 spells CASSLTQNYGYTF. In nucleotides, the CDR3 is TGTGCCAGCAGTTTAACACAGAACTATGGCTACACCTTC.

J is TRBJ2-3 and V is TRBV5-5, with D unclear. The CDR3 covers 15 residues. CDR1 is SGHKS, CDR2 YYEKEE, per germline (reference sequence). Trimming shortened V by 0 bases and J by 2 bases, and 10 bases separated the two germline ends. CDR3: CASSLGEKPTDTQYF. Written as DNA, the CDR3 is TGTGCCAGCAGCTTGGGAGAGAAACCCACAGATACGCAGTATTTT.

The V gene is TRBV27, the J gene TRBJ2-7; 7 bases map to TRBD1. Trimming took 3 bases from V and 0 from J; bases not matched to a gene: 8. CDR1 and CDR2 (germline): MNHEY, SMNVEV (reference sequence). CDR3 length: 16 residues. As DNA, the CDR3 is TGTGCCAGCAGTTTTAGAGGGGGCGCAGGCTCCTACGAGCAGTACTTC. Its protein is CASSFRGGAGSYEQYF.

The J gene is TRBJ1-5, the V gene TRBV18; TRBD1 might be the D (5 bases). The CDR3 covers 15 residues. CDR1 is KGHSH and CDR2 is LQKENI in the germline V gene. V lost 0 bases and J 7 bases, leaving 13 bases between the germline ends. Written as DNA, the CDR3 is TGTGCCAGCTCACCACCGGCAGGGTCGGGCCAGCCCCAGCATTTT. Protein sequence: CASSPPAGSGQPQHF.

V usage is TRBV7-6 and J usage is TRBJ2-3; 11 bases agree with TRBD2. After removal of 2 bases from V and 6 bases from J, the junction contained 7 bases not matched to a gene. Germline CDR1 SGHVS, CDR2 FNYEAQ. CDR3 length: 16 residues. The CDR3 region has the DNA TGTGCCAGCAGCTTACCCACTAGCGGGGGCGTCGATACGCAGTATTTT. Translating it yields CASSLPTSGGVDTQYF.

DNA for the CDR3: TGTGCCTGGAAAACAACAACTAATGAAAAACTGTTTTTT. This translates into CAWKTTTNEKLFF. The gene calls are TRBV30 and TRBJ1-4; D not certain. The CDR3 covers 13 residues. Germline values: CDR1 GTSNPN, CDR2 SVGIG (reference sequence). The V end lost 4 bases, the J end lost 0 bases, and 6 bases lay between the germline ends.

The V call is TRBV7-9, the J call TRBJ2-3; TRBD2 aligns across 12 bases. This CDR3 contains 19 residues. V lost 1 base to trimming and J lost 5 bases; unmatched junction nucleotides: 13. Germline V gene data show CDR1 as SEHNR and CDR2 as FQNEAQ (reference sequence). The CDR3 spells CASSLVTASGRAREDTQYF. As DNA, the CDR3 is TGTGCCAGCAGCTTAGTTACGGCTAGCGGGAGGGCCCGAGAAGATACGCAGTATTTT.

This rearrangement joins TRBV13 to TRBJ1-3, with 7 bases matching TRBD1. CDR3 length equals 16 residues. V was pared by 1 base and J by 2 bases, with 5 bases of the junction left unmatched. Per the germline V gene, CDR1 is PRHDT and CDR2 is FYEKMQ (reference sequence). CDR3 loop: CASSLAPQGTGNTIYF. DNA of the CDR3: TGTGCCAGCAGCTTAGCCCCACAGGGGACTGGAAACACCATATATTTT.

The V and J genes are TRBV10-1 and TRBJ2-1; a possible D gene is TRBD1 (5 bases). This CDR3 spans 15 amino acids. Trimming shortened V by 6 bases and J by 2 bases, and 14 bases separated the two germline ends. Germline-derived CDR1 and CDR2 are WNHNN and SYGVQD (reference sequence). The chain's CDR3 is CASSPVGRTYNEQFF. The CDR3 nucleotides are TGCGCCAGCAGCCCCGTGGGGCGGACCTACAATGAGCAGTTCTTC.

This clone was seen only a few times. The V and J genes are TRBV4-1 and TRBJ1-5, with no clear D. Trimming removed 3 bases at V and 2 bases at J, with 8 bases between. The CDR3 has 14 residues. The germline gives CDR1 MGHRA, CDR2 YSYEKL. This CDR3 is CASSHTLGNQPQHF. CDR3 sequence (DNA): TGCGCCAGCAGCCACACATTGGGCAATCAGCCCCAGCATTTT.

The chain uses TRBV14 and TRBJ2-6, with D possibly TRBD1 on 5 matching bases. The germline V gene has CDR1 SGHDN and CDR2 FVKESK. CDR3 length: 13 amino acids. Between the trimmed V and J ends, which lost 5 bases and 6 bases, there was a span of 8 bases. Here the CDR3 DNA reads TGTGCCAGCAGCACAGGAACGGCCAACGTCCTGACTTTC. Translated: CASSTGTANVLTF.

The genes are TRBV24-1 and TRBJ2-3, with TRBD2 matching 14 bases. Germline V gives CDR1 KGHDR, CDR2 SFDVKD. Unmatched junction bases numbered 9, after V lost 5 bases and J lost 3 bases. CDR3 size: 18 residues. The CDR3 coding sequence is TGTGCCACCAGTGCCACGGGACTAGCGGGAGTGGTGACAGATACGCAGTATTTT. This sequence encodes CATSATGLAGVVTDTQYF.

For the CDR3, the DNA is TGTGCCAGCAGCCCAGGGGCCCACTATGGCTACACCTTC. Its translation is CASSPGAHYGYTF. The rearrangement links TRBV3-1 (or the pseudogene TRBV3-2) to TRBJ1-2; D perhaps matches TRBD1 (6 bases). V gave up 4 bases and J gave up 3 bases, with 9 bases separating them. Germline V CDR1 and CDR2: LGHDT, YNNKEL (reference sequence). The CDR3 contains 13 residues.